This TCR beta chain was sequenced in a study of cytomegalovirus exposure and HLA in healthy donors. Study-wide points: Segments of the TCR beta V type were, in most cases, productive about 87% or about 30% of the time in an earlier analysis.

The PCR had 60 Vbeta and 13 Jbeta primers. Here immunoSEQ multiplex PCR was the method, and the copy in TCRdb shows in-frame clones only, minus some. The sample consists of approximately 200,000 clones, around 81% of them appearing once. As concerns this clone: Its antigen remains unidentified.

The sequenced sample consisted of PBMCs. This TCR was recovered from a man between 25 and 39 years old in good health and CMV-seronegative.

CDR3 in DNA: TGTGCCAGCAGTCCTAAGAACACCGGGGAGCTGTTTTTT. Residues: CASSPKNTGELFF. The chain has TRBV6-1 and TRBJ2-2; D gene unclear. Trimming shortened V by 5 bases and J by 1 base, and 5 bases separated the two germline ends. Per the germline V gene, CDR1 is MNHNS and CDR2 is SASEGT. CDR3 size: 13 residues.